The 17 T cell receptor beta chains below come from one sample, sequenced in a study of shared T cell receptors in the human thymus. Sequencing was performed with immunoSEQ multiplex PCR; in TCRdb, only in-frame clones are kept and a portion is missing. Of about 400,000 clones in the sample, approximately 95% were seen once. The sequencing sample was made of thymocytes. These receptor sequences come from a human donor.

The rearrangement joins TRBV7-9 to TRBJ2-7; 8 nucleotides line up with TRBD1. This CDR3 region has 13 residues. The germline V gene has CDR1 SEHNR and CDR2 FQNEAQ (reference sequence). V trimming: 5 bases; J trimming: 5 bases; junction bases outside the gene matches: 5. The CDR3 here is CASSGQGYNEQYF. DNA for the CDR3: TGTGCCAGCAGCGGACAGGGTTATAACGAGCAGTACTTC.

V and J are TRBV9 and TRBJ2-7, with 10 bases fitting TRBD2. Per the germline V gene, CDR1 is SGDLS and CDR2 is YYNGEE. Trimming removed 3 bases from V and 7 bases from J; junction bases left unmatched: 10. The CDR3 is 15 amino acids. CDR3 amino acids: CASSEASGRAWEQYF. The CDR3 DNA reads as TGTGCCAGCAGCGAGGCCAGCGGGAGGGCCTGGGAGCAGTACTTC.

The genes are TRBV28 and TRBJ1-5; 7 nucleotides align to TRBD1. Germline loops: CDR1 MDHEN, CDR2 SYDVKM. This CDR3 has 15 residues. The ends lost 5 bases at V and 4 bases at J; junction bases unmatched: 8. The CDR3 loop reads CASSARDSPNQPQHF. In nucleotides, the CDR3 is TGTGCCAGCAGTGCTCGGGACAGTCCGAATCAGCCCCAGCATTTT.

For the CDR3, the DNA is TGCGCCAGCAGCTTGATTCCTGGCAGGGCCACAGATACGCAGTATTTT. It translates to CASSLIPGRATDTQYF. The chain carries TRBV5-1 and TRBJ2-3; tentative D call: TRBD1 (5 bases). The CDR3 is made up of 16 amino acids. Trimming took 1 base from V and 2 from J, leaving 14 bases between them. Germline assignment: CDR1 SGHRS and CDR2 YFSETQ.

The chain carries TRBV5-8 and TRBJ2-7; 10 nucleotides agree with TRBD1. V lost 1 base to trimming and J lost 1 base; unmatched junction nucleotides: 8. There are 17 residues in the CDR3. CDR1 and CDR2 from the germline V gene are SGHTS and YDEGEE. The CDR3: CASSLRNRDRGSYEQYF. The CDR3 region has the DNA TGTGCCAGCAGCTTGCGAAACCGGGACAGGGGTTCCTACGAGCAGTACTTC.

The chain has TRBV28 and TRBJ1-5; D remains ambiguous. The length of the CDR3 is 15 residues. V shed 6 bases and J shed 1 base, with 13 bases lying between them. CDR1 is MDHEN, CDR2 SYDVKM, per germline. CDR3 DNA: TGTGCCAGCAGGGCCCCTAACGGAAGCAATCAGCCCCAGCATTTT. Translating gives CASRAPNGSNQPQHF.

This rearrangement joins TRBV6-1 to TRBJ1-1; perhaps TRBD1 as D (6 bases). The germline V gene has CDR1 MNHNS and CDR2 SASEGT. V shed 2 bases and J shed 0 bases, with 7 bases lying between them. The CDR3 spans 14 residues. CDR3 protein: CASSERQVNTEAFF. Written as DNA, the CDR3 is TGTGCCAGCAGTGAAAGACAGGTGAACACTGAAGCTTTCTTT.

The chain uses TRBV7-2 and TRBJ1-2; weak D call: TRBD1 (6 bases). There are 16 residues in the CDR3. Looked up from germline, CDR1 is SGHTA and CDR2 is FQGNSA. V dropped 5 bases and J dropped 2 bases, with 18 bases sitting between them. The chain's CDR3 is CASSLDRHLGNYGYTF. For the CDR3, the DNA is TGTGCCAGCAGCCTGGACAGACACCTTGGGAACTATGGCTACACCTTC.

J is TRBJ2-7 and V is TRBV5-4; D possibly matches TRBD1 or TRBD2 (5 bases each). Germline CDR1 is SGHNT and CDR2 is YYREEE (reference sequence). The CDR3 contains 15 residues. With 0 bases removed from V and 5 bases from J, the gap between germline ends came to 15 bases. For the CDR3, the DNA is TGTGCCAGCAGCTTGGCCCGGGCAGGGAGAGACGAGCAGTACTTC. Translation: CASSLARAGRDEQYF.

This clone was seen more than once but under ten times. The DNA of the CDR3 is TGTGCCAGAAGACAGGGGGCGAACTATGGCTACACCTTC. Residues: CARRQGANYGYTF. This chain connects TRBV2 to TRBJ1-2; 10 bases agree with TRBD1. The germline gives CDR1 SNHLY, CDR2 FYNNEI. Trimming removed 9 bases from V and 2 bases from J; junction bases left unmatched: 3. The CDR3 spans 13 residues.

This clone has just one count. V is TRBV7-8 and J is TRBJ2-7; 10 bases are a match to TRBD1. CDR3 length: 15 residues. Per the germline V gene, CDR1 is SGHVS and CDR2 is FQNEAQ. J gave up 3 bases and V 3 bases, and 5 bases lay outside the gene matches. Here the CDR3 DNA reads TGTGCCAGCAGCTTGGACAGGGGGGCTTACTACGAGCAGTACTTC. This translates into CASSLDRGAYYEQYF.

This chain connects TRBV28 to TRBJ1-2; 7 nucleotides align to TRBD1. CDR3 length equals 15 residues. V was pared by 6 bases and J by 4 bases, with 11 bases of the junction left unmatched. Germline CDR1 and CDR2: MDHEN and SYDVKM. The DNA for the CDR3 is TGTGCCAGCAGCCGGACAGGCTCGGGGGCCTATGGCTACACCTTC. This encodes CASSRTGSGAYGYTF.

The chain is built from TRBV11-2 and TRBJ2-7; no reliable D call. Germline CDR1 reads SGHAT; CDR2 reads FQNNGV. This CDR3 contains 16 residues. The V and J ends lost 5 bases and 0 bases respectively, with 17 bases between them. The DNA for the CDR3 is TGTGCCAGCAGCCCCCGTCAAGCCGGAACCTCCTACGAGCAGTACTTC. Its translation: CASSPRQAGTSYEQYF. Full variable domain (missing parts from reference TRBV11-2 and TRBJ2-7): EAGVAQSPRYKIIEKRQSVAFWCNPISGHATLYWYQQILGQGPKLLIQFQNNGVVDDSQLPKDRFSAERLKGVDSTLKIQPAKLEDSAVYLCASSPRQAGTSYEQYFGPGTRLTVT.

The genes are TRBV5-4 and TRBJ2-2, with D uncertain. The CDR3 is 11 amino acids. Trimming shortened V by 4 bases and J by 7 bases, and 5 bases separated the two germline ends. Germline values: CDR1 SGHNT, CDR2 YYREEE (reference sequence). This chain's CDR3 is CASSRGGELFF. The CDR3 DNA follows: TGTGCCAGCAGCCGTGGCGGGGAGCTGTTTTTT.

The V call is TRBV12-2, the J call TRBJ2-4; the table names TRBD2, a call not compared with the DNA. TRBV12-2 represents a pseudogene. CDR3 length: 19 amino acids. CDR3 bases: TGTGCAAGTCGCTCTGGTGGGCTAGCGGGAGGGCCCGAGTTGAACATTCAGTACTTC. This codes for CASRSGGLAGGPELNIQYF.

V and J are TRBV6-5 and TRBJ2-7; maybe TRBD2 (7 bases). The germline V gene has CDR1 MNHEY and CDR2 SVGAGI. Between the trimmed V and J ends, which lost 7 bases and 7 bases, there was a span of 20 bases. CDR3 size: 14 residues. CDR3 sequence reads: CASISRQGRGEQYF. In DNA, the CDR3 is TGTGCCAGCATTTCACGGCAGGGGCGGGGGGAGCAGTACTTC.

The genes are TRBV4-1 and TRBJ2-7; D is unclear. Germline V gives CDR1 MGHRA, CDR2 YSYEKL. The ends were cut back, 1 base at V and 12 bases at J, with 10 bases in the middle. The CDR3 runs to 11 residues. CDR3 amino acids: CASSQGKVTYF. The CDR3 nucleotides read TGCGCCAGCAGCCAAGGCAAGGTCACGTACTTC.